The 6 T cell receptor beta chains presented below share a single source sample, sequenced in a study of blood T cell repertoires in COVID-19. Measured with immunoSEQ multiplex PCR; TCRdb has only the in-frame clones, and not every one. Of approximately 340,000 clones listed, roughly 87% were seen once; the top ten hold 9.9%. Sequenced sample: peripheral blood. The receptors here all came from a man younger than 45 with COVID-19, enrolled during active disease.

In this sample, this clone turned up many times. This chain joins TRBV5-1 and TRBJ2-1; the match to TRBD2 covers 9 bases. Germline V gives CDR1 SGHRS, CDR2 YFSETQ. The V segment lost 1 base and the J segment 8 bases; nucleotides outside the gene matches: 22. The CDR3 has 20 residues. CDR3 DNA: TGCGCCAGCAGCTTGCTTTTTGTCAGTCAGGGTAGCGGGAGTCCCTATGAGCAGTTCTTC. Translating gives CASSLLFVSQGSGSPYEQFF.

This clone was recorded once. The chain uses TRBV12-3 or TRBV12-4 and TRBJ2-7, with unresolved D. Trimming cost V 3 bases and J 10 bases, with 13 bases left between them. The CDR3 has 12 amino acids. The DNA of the CDR3 is TGTGCCAGCAGTTTGTTCCCGCAAGCCCAGTACTTC. It codes for CASSLFPQAQYF.

The V and J genes are TRBV9 and TRBJ2-5; 14 bases map to TRBD2. J lost 1 base, V lost 4 bases, and 6 bases had no gene match. Germline values: CDR1 SGDLS, CDR2 YYNGEE. The CDR3 runs to 17 residues. CDR3 nucleotide sequence: TGTGCCAGCAGCTTCGGGACTAGCGGGAGCCGCCAAGAGACCCAGTACTTC. Encoded protein: CASSFGTSGSRQETQYF.

The rearrangement joins TRBV23-1 to TRBJ1-5; D perhaps matches TRBD1 (5 bases). TRBV23-1 is recorded as an ORF, its role being uncertain. The CDR3 sequence is 17 residues long. Between the trimmed V and J ends, which lost 9 bases and 2 bases, there was a span of 23 bases. The chain's CDR3 is CARFKGRVEEGNQPQHF. CDR3 DNA: TGCGCCAGATTTAAAGGCAGGGTAGAAGAAGGCAATCAGCCCCAGCATTTT.

The chain uses TRBV30 and TRBJ1-1; D possibly corresponds to TRBD1 (5 bases). Between the trimmed V and J ends, which lost 8 bases and 1 base, there was a span of 8 bases. This CDR3 has 11 residues. Germline V lookup: CDR1 GTSNPN, CDR2 SVGIG (reference sequence). CDR3 loop: CALGANTEAFF. The CDR3 nucleotides read TGTGCCCTTGGGGCGAACACTGAAGCTTTCTTT.

This clone was seen once. J is TRBJ2-7 and V is TRBV2; TRBD1 aligns across 7 bases. This CDR3 contains 14 residues. V dropped 3 bases and J dropped 3; count of bases not matched to a gene: 5. The germline V gene encodes CDR1 SNHLY and CDR2 FYNNEI. CDR3 region: CASSDVRGYYEQYF. In DNA form, the CDR3 reads TGTGCCAGCAGTGATGTCAGGGGGTACTACGAGCAGTACTTC.